Below, 28 T cell receptor beta chains from the same sample are listed, as sequenced in a study of shared clonotypes between healthy human individuals. Clones were read by immunoSEQ multiplex PCR, and TCRdb kept only the in-frame ones, dropping some. The profile shows some 700,000 clones, about 90% of them singletons. The material sequenced was memory CD8+ T cells from PBMCs. Subset given: CD45RO+ cells pooled with CCR7-negative TemRA cells. The source of these receptors is a young man in good health. Some clones in this sample may be carry-over from other donors' samples.

The gene calls are TRBV6-5 and TRBJ2-2; D unresolved. The germline V gene encodes CDR1 MNHEY and CDR2 SVGAGI. The CDR3 loop spans 14 amino acids. V lost 0 bases and J lost 3, with 5 bases in between. The CDR3 sequence: CASSYSSYTGELFF. As DNA, the CDR3 is TGTGCCAGCAGTTACTCGTCCTACACCGGGGAGCTGTTTTTT.

The chain has TRBV29-1 and TRBJ2-7, with a possible D match to TRBD2 (6 bases). CDR1 is SQVTM, CDR2 ANQGSEA, per germline. Trimming shortened V by 3 bases and J by 0 bases, and 9 bases separated the two germline ends. The CDR3 loop spans 13 amino acids. Written as DNA, the CDR3 is TGCAGCGTTGAGATTAGCGGCTCCTACGAGCAGTACTTC. Translated: CSVEISGSYEQYF.

The chain couples TRBV25-1 to TRBJ1-3; D uncertain. Per germline, CDR1 MGHDK and CDR2 SYGVNS. This CDR3 has 14 residues. Between the trimmed V and J ends, which lost 3 bases and 0 bases, there was a span of 6 bases. CDR3 amino acids: CASSELVSGNTIYF. The CDR3 nucleotides are TGTGCCAGCAGTGAGCTGGTCTCTGGAAACACCATATATTTT.

This chain connects TRBV9 to TRBJ2-3, with D possibly matching TRBD2 (6 bases). V lost 3 bases and J 0 bases, leaving 8 bases between the germline ends. Germline V gene lookup returns CDR1 SGDLS and CDR2 YYNGEE. CDR3 size: 14 residues. CDR3 coding DNA: TGTGCCAGCAGCGGGGGGGATAGCACAGATACGCAGTATTTT. It yields the protein CASSGGDSTDTQYF.

This rearrangement joins TRBV4-2 to TRBJ2-3, with D hard to call. Between the trimmed V and J ends, which lost 0 bases and 4 bases, there was a span of 8 bases. The CDR3 length is 14 residues. Germline V gene sequence: CDR1 LGHNA, CDR2 YNFKEQ. CDR3 region: CASSQDGVADTQYF. CDR3 nucleotides: TGTGCCAGCAGCCAAGATGGAGTTGCAGATACGCAGTATTTT.

For the CDR3, the DNA is TGCGCCAGCAGTGATCGAACTAGCGGGAGCCTCTACGAGCAGTACTTC. Protein: CASSDRTSGSLYEQYF. V and J are TRBV10-2 and TRBJ2-7, with TRBD2 matching over 11 bases. The CDR3 totals 16 residues. CDR1 and CDR2 from the germline V gene are WSHSY and SAAADI. The trim removed 3 bases at V and 3 bases at J, leaving 7 bases unmatched.

The chain links TRBV14 to TRBJ1-2; D is unresolved. V lost 3 bases and J 7 bases, leaving 15 bases between the germline ends. Germline V CDR1 and CDR2: SGHDN, FVKESK. CDR3 length: 14 amino acids. In DNA, the CDR3 is TGTGCCAGCAGCCAGGCAACGAATGGTGGTGGCTACACCTTC. Translation: CASSQATNGGGYTF.

The V and J genes are TRBV27 and TRBJ2-1; D uncertain. The CDR3 sequence is 15 residues long. In germline, CDR1 is MNHEY, CDR2 SMNVEV (reference sequence). V dropped 2 bases and J dropped 2 bases, with 10 bases sitting between them. The DNA of the CDR3 is TGTGCCAGCAGTTTAGTCAAGGGAACCTACAATGAGCAGTTCTTC. This codes for CASSLVKGTYNEQFF.

This clone showed up just once. The chain is built from TRBV18 and TRBJ2-1; D tentatively reads TRBD1 or TRBD2 (5 bases each). V shed 4 bases and J shed 7 bases, with 14 bases lying between them. The CDR3 covers 14 residues. The germline V gene has CDR1 KGHSH and CDR2 LQKENI. CDR3 residues: CASSRDGMGNEQFF. In DNA form, the CDR3 reads TGTGCCAGCTCACGGGACGGGATGGGGAATGAGCAGTTCTTC.

This chain links TRBV7-8 with TRBJ1-5; a weak D match, TRBD1 (5 bases). The CDR3 runs to 16 residues. Germline V gives CDR1 SGHVS, CDR2 FQNEAQ. Trimming pared 0 bases from V and 1 base from J, leaving 10 bases between. The CDR3 protein is CASSLAPWDSNQPQHF. CDR3 nucleotide sequence: TGTGCCAGCAGCTTAGCGCCTTGGGACAGCAATCAGCCCCAGCATTTT. Looking up the rest from reference TRBV7-8 and TRBJ1-5 gives the full variable domain: GAGVSQSPRYKVAKRGQDVALRCDPISGHVSLFWYQQALGQGPEFLTYFQNEAQLDKSGLPSDRFFAERPEGSVSTLKIQRTQQEDSAVYLCASSLAPWDSNQPQHFGDGTRLSIL.

This clone has a single count. V is TRBV5-1 and J is TRBJ2-7; D could derive from TRBD1 or TRBD2 (5 bases each). CDR3 length equals 17 residues. V shed 3 bases and J shed 2 bases, with 21 bases lying between them. Germline V CDR1 and CDR2: SGHRS, YFSETQ. This CDR3 reads CASSWGDVRGAPYEQYF. The DNA for the CDR3 is TGCGCCAGCAGCTGGGGAGATGTGAGGGGAGCACCCTACGAGCAGTACTTC.

The chain couples TRBV6-6 to TRBJ2-1; no clear D gene. The V end lost 8 bases, the J end lost 0 bases, and 8 bases lay between the germline ends. The CDR3 loop spans 13 amino acids. Looked up from germline, CDR1 is MNHNY and CDR2 is SVGAGI (reference sequence). For the CDR3, the DNA is TGTGCCAGCGGTTCGGCCTCCTACAATGAGCAGTTCTTC. The encoded protein is CASGSASYNEQFF.

A word on this clone: Germline is not matched at one junction end, which may reflect a read error. V and J are TRBV2 and TRBJ2-5; 10 bases line up with TRBD2. Looked up from germline, CDR1 is SNHLY and CDR2 is FYNNEI. The CDR3 covers 11 residues. The CDR3 DNA is TGTGCCAGCAGTGGCCCTAGCGGGAGTAACTTC. It is translated as CASSGPSGSNF.

The V and J genes are TRBV27 and TRBJ2-7; D is undetermined. The CDR3 runs 14 residues. Trimming left V 3 bases short and J 0 bases short, with 9 bases between. Germline V lookup: CDR1 MNHEY, CDR2 SMNVEV (reference sequence). CDR3 nucleotide sequence: TGTGCCAGCAGTTTGACGTTGAGCTCCTACGAGCAGTACTTC. This gives the protein CASSLTLSSYEQYF.

This clone was detected only a few times. The rearrangement links TRBV30 to TRBJ1-5; 7 bases agree with TRBD1. V was pared by 2 bases and J by 8 bases, with 9 bases of the junction left unmatched. Germline loops: CDR1 GTSNPN, CDR2 SVGIG (reference sequence). This CDR3 contains 14 residues. This CDR3 is CAWSLTGIIEPQHF. DNA of the CDR3: TGTGCCTGGAGTTTGACAGGGATTATTGAGCCCCAGCATTTT. The whole variable domain, remainder taken from reference TRBV30 and TRBJ1-5, is SQTIHQWPATLVQPVGSPLSLECTVEGTSNPNLYWYRQAAGRGLQLLFYSVGIGQISSEVPQNLSASRPQDRQFILSSKKLLLSDSGFYLCAWSLTGIIEPQHFGDGTRLSIL.

The rearrangement uses TRBV5-8 and TRBJ2-3; 8 nucleotides align to TRBD1. CDR1 SGHTS and CDR2 YDEGEE come from the germline V gene. V gave up 3 bases and J gave up 0 bases; unmatched junction bases: 3. CDR3 size: 15 residues. The chain's CDR3 is CASSSQGVSTDTQYF. For the CDR3, the DNA is TGTGCCAGCAGCTCACAGGGGGTTAGCACAGATACGCAGTATTTT.

This clone has only one observation. This chain joins TRBV28 and TRBJ2-7; TRBD2 matches 9 bases. The junction had 15 bases not matched to a gene; V was cut back by 6 bases and J by 3 bases. The CDR3 contains 17 residues. Germline values: CDR1 MDHEN, CDR2 SYDVKM. The CDR3 here is CASSQIGASGIDYEQYF. CDR3 in DNA: TGTGCCAGCAGCCAAATAGGGGCTAGCGGGATAGACTACGAGCAGTACTTC.

This clone was observed once. This chain connects TRBV6-6 to TRBJ2-1; D ambiguous. This CDR3 is 13 amino acids long. Trimming removed 0 bases at V and 9 bases at J, with 9 bases between. Per the germline V gene, CDR1 is MNHNY and CDR2 is SVGAGI (reference sequence). This CDR3 reads CASSYSRALEQFF. The CDR3 nucleotides are TGTGCCAGCAGTTACTCGAGAGCCCTTGAGCAGTTCTTC.

This chain links TRBV28 with TRBJ1-5; 11 positions agree with TRBD1. The CDR3 spans 15 residues. The V gene end was trimmed by 4 bases and the J gene end by 7 bases; junction bases not matched to a gene: 6. Germline assignment: CDR1 MDHEN and CDR2 SYDVKM. The CDR3 nucleotides are TGTGCCAGCAGTTACTTGGGACAGGGGGACCAGCCCCAGCATTTT. Protein product: CASSYLGQGDQPQHF.

The CDR3 sequence: CSAPQGTEAFF. The CDR3, as DNA: TGCAGTGCTCCACAGGGCACTGAAGCTTTCTTT. This rearrangement joins TRBV20-1 to TRBJ1-1; D perhaps matches TRBD1 (6 bases). Germline V gene lookup returns CDR1 DFQATT and CDR2 SNEGSKA (reference sequence). The CDR3 covers 11 residues. V lost 5 bases, J lost 4 bases, and 8 bases lay in between.

The chain has TRBV4-2 and TRBJ2-1; D tentatively reads TRBD1 or TRBD2 (7 bases each). CDR1 and CDR2 (germline): LGHNA, YNFKEQ. V lost 4 bases and J lost 0, with 16 bases in between. The CDR3 consists of 17 residues. The CDR3 reads CASSPQGVAGSYNEQFF. The CDR3 bases are TGTGCCAGCAGCCCTCAGGGGGTAGCGGGCTCCTACAATGAGCAGTTCTTC.

The rearrangement links TRBV29-1 to TRBJ1-3; 10 bases align to TRBD1. The CDR3 spans 18 residues. The V segment lost 6 bases and the J segment 1 base; nucleotides outside the gene matches: 15. Germline CDR1 is SQVTM and CDR2 is ANQGSEA. CDR3 sequence reads: CSVLGQGKNGQSGNTIYF. DNA of the CDR3: TGCAGCGTACTGGGACAGGGGAAAAACGGGCAATCTGGAAACACCATATATTTT.

This clone was recorded a few times. This chain links TRBV4-2 with TRBJ2-1, with D unclear. V shed 4 bases and J shed 4 bases, with 11 bases lying between them. This CDR3 is built from 14 residues. Per the germline V gene, CDR1 is LGHNA and CDR2 is YNFKEQ. DNA of the CDR3: TGTGCCAGCAGCCCCACCGACGGGTACAATGAGCAGTTCTTC. Residues: CASSPTDGYNEQFF.

This clone was observed a handful of times. The rearrangement joins TRBV5-8 to TRBJ1-1, with TRBD1 identical over 8 bases. The germline V gene has CDR1 SGHTS and CDR2 YDEGEE. The length of the CDR3 is 15 residues. The V and J ends lost 5 bases and 4 bases, in that order; junction bases with no gene match: 10. The CDR3 loop reads CASRWAGGGRTEAFF. The CDR3 coding sequence is TGTGCCAGCAGATGGGCAGGGGGCGGTCGCACTGAAGCTTTCTTT.

The CDR3 region has the DNA TGTGCCAGCACGCGATTAATGGTCAGCCAAGCTGGGGAGCTGTTTTTT. Its translation: CASTRLMVSQAGELFF. The chain links TRBV27 to TRBJ2-2; D unresolved. The V gene lost 7 bases and the J gene lost 8 bases, with 23 bases spanning the gap. Germline V gene lookup returns CDR1 MNHEY and CDR2 SMNVEV (reference sequence). The CDR3 sequence is 16 residues long.

This rearrangement joins TRBV5-1 to TRBJ2-1; the D call may be TRBD1 or TRBD2 (5 bases each). From germline, CDR1 is SGHRS and CDR2 YFSETQ. V was cut by 2 bases and J by 6 bases, with 18 bases left in between. There are 16 residues in the CDR3. CDR3 protein: CASSLSGPSNLNEQFF. Written as DNA, the CDR3 is TGCGCCAGCAGCTTATCGGGGCCCTCCAACCTCAATGAGCAGTTCTTC.

The CDR3 sequence: CASSLQSRDIYGYTF. The DNA for the CDR3 is TGTGCCAGCAGTTTACAGTCCCGGGACATTTATGGCTACACCTTC. The V call is TRBV27, the J call TRBJ1-2, with D perhaps TRBD1 (6 bases). Germline V gene lookup returns CDR1 MNHEY and CDR2 SMNVEV (reference sequence). V lost 2 bases and J lost 5, with 15 bases in between. The CDR3 has 15 amino acids.

The rearrangement joins TRBV29-1 to TRBJ2-1; 11 bases are a match to TRBD1. The ends lost 7 bases at V and 2 bases at J; junction bases unmatched: 7. This CDR3 is built from 15 residues. CDR1 is SQVTM, CDR2 ANQGSEA, per germline. The CDR3, as DNA: TGCAGCGCGCCCGGACAGGGGGCTCCCTACAATGAGCAGTTCTTC. This codes for CSAPGQGAPYNEQFF.